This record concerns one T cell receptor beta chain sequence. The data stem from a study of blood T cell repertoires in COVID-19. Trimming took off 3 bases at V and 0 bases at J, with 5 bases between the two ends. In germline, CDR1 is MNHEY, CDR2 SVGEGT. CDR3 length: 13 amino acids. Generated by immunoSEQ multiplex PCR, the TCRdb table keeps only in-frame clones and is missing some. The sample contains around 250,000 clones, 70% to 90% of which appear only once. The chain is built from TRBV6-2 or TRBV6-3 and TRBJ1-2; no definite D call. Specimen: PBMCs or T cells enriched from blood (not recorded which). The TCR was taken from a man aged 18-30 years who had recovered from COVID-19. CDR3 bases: TGTGCCAGCAGTTATGAGGCTAACTATGGCTACACCTTC. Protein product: CASSYEANYGYTF.